Listed here are 19 T cell receptor beta chains from one sample, sequenced in a study of T cells in Graves' hyperthyroidism and ophthalmopathy (dated by TCRdb to about 2019). Library preparation used multiplex PCR. Sequencing relied on an Illumina HiSeq 2000. TCR beta CDR3 regions were amplified from RNA transcripts. For the first round of RT-PCR on the TCR CDR3, the HTBI primer set was used together with the Qiagen OneStep RT-PCR kit. In TCRdb, the public reads were trimmed at Q25 with fastp and aligned with MiXCR, with productive beta chains retained. Entries that share a CDR3 protein sequence are merged under the most common genes and DNA. Counted in this sample were roughly 420,000 distinct CDR3 sequences; more than 15% of them appeared once. The ten largest make up 7.5% to 9% of the sample. Sequencing was carried out using blood. These receptors were taken from a woman between 18 and 29 years old with Graves' hyperthyroidism.

This clonotype appeared many times. The chain recombines TRBV12-5 with TRBJ2-5; the match to TRBD2 covers 7 bases. V lost 0 bases, J lost 2 bases, and 6 bases stayed unmatched. This CDR3 has 16 residues. Germline CDR1 is LGHNT and CDR2 is FRNRAP. The CDR3, as DNA: TGTGCTAGTGGTTTGGTTATTAGCGGGTGGCAAGAGACCCAGTACTTC. Translation gives CASGLVISGWQETQYF.

This clonotype was seen at least ten times. The rearrangement links TRBV9 to TRBJ2-3; D remains ambiguous. The CDR3 has 15 amino acids. Between the trimmed V and J ends, which lost 0 bases and 4 bases, there was a span of 12 bases. Germline loops: CDR1 SGDLS, CDR2 YYNGEE. This chain's CDR3 is CASSVAPSKADTQYF. Written as DNA, the CDR3 is TGTGCCAGCAGCGTAGCGCCCAGCAAGGCAGATACGCAGTATTTT. Supplemented by reference TRBV9 and TRBJ2-3, the full variable domain reads DSGVTQTPKHLITATGQRVTLRCSPRSGDLSVYWYQQSLDQGLQFLIQYYNGEERAKGNILERFSAQQFPDLHSELNLSSLELGDSALYFCASSVAPSKADTQYFGPGTRLTVL.

The V gene is TRBV6-5, the J gene TRBJ1-2; 11 bases fit TRBD1. V gave up 4 bases and J gave up 8 bases; unmatched junction bases: 3. Germline V gene lookup returns CDR1 MNHEY and CDR2 SVGAGI. The CDR3 is made up of 13 amino acids. This CDR3 reads CASSSDRGPGYTF. The CDR3, as DNA: TGTGCCAGCAGTTCGGACAGGGGGCCGGGCTACACCTTC.

This clonotype was found many times. The V gene is TRBV10-3, the J gene TRBJ1-5; 10 bases are a match to TRBD1. Germline loops: CDR1 ENHRY, CDR2 SYGVKD. V dropped 5 bases and J dropped 2; count of bases not matched to a gene: 3. CDR3 length: 15 residues. CDR3 sequence reads: CAISWTGGRNQPQHF. CDR3 nucleotides: TGTGCCATCAGTTGGACAGGGGGTCGCAATCAGCCCCAGCATTTT.

The chain recombines TRBV19 with TRBJ2-7; tentative D call: TRBD2 (7 bases). Trimming took off 3 bases at V and 7 bases at J, with 13 bases between the two ends. Germline V lookup: CDR1 LNHDA, CDR2 SQIVND (reference sequence). The CDR3 consists of 13 residues. CDR3 sequence: CASSMRGRGEQYF. The CDR3 DNA is TGTGCCAGTAGTATGAGGGGGAGGGGTGAGCAGTACTTC.

At least ten counts were recorded for this clonotype. The chain recombines TRBV12-3 or TRBV12-4 with TRBJ2-3, with 7 bases lining up with TRBD2. The CDR3 is 14 amino acids. V lost 5 bases to trimming and J lost 2 bases; unmatched junction nucleotides: 4. CDR3 coding DNA: TGTGCCAGCAGTGGCGGGGGAACCACAGATACGCAGTATTTT. Protein product: CASSGGGTTDTQYF.

This clonotype has ten or more counts. This chain links TRBV12-3 or TRBV12-4 with TRBJ2-4; 9 bases match TRBD1. The CDR3 runs to 16 residues. The V segment lost 5 bases and the J segment 1 base; nucleotides outside the gene matches: 6. CDR3 DNA: TGTGCCAGCAGTATACAGGGGGCTGACGCCAAAAACATTCAGTACTTC. It encodes CASSIQGADAKNIQYF.

This clonotype has a count of ten or more. The chain has TRBV27 and TRBJ2-7; D call uncertain. Trimming shortened V by 0 bases and J by 4 bases, and 13 bases separated the two germline ends. Germline CDR1 reads MNHEY; CDR2 reads SMNVEV (reference sequence). CDR3 size: 15 residues. The CDR3 DNA follows: TGTGCCAGCAGTTTATCGGGCACCTCCGGTTACGAGCAGTACTTC. Translating it yields CASSLSGTSGYEQYF.

This clonotype was counted at least ten times. The V and J genes are TRBV24-1 and TRBJ2-1; 7 bases are shared with TRBD2. V dropped 0 bases and J dropped 9; count of bases not matched to a gene: 7. There are 15 residues in the CDR3. CDR1 is KGHDR and CDR2 is SFDVKD in the germline V gene. The CDR3 DNA reads TGTGCCACCAGTGATTTGCGGGGGGAAGGATCTGAGCAGTTCTTC. It encodes CATSDLRGEGSEQFF.

This clonotype has ten or more counts. This chain links TRBV6-1 with TRBJ2-3; D is uncertain. Germline CDR1 reads MNHNS; CDR2 reads SASEGT. The CDR3 consists of 14 residues. V was shortened by 6 bases and J by 2 bases, with 12 bases between the two germline ends. Here the CDR3 DNA reads TGTGCCAGCAGCCCGCACCGAAACACAGATACGCAGTATTTT. Its protein is CASSPHRNTDTQYF.

This clonotype was observed at least ten times. The chain uses TRBV7-2 and TRBJ2-7, with D tentatively TRBD1 (6 bases). The CDR3 loop spans 17 amino acids. CDR1 is SGHTA, CDR2 FQGNSA, per germline. Trimming cost V 5 bases and J 0 bases, with 20 bases left between them. CDR3 coding DNA: TGTGCCAGCAGCCCCCCCGCCTGGACAGAGAGCTCCTACGAGCAGTACTTC. Translated, it gives CASSPPAWTESSYEQYF.

Many counts were recorded for this clonotype. This chain connects TRBV6-5 to TRBJ2-5; tentative D call: TRBD1 (6 bases). The V and J ends lost 0 bases and 5 bases respectively, with 10 bases between them. The CDR3 has 14 amino acids. Germline values: CDR1 MNHEY, CDR2 SVGAGI. The CDR3 DNA sequence: TGTGCCAGCAGTTACTCAACAGGGTTGGAGACCCAGTACTTC. Its translation is CASSYSTGLETQYF.

Notes on this clonotype: It may be a read error: a sequence one base away is much more abundant. J is TRBJ2-7 and V is TRBV6-9; TRBD2 might be the D (6 bases). The V gene lost 4 bases and the J gene lost 6 bases, with 22 bases spanning the gap. The CDR3 extends over 16 amino acids. The V gene's germline CDR1 is MNHGY and CDR2 SVAAGI. CDR3 amino acids: CASSLGPGGPHCEQYF. The CDR3 DNA sequence: TGTGCCAGCAGTTTGGGTCCCGGGGGACCTCACTGCGAGCAGTACTTC.

The sample holds many counts of this clonotype. The gene calls are TRBV30 and TRBJ1-1; no definite D call. The germline gives CDR1 GTSNPN, CDR2 SVGIG (reference sequence). The CDR3 is 13 amino acids. Trimming took 0 bases from V and 10 from J, leaving 15 bases between them. CDR3 nucleotides: TGTGCCTGGAGTGTTAGTAATCAGGCTGCAGCTTTCTTT. Protein product: CAWSVSNQAAAFF.

This clonotype occurred many times. The chain uses TRBV6-4 and TRBJ1-2; 9 positions agree with TRBD1. The germline CDR1 and CDR2 sequences are MRHNA and SNTAGT. Germline trimming cut 4 bases from V and 8 bases from J; bases unmatched to any gene: 5. The CDR3 contains 13 residues. The CDR3 is CASSADRGGGYTF. CDR3 sequence (DNA): TGTGCCAGCAGTGCGGACAGGGGAGGAGGCTACACCTTC.

This clonotype was picked up many times. The gene calls are TRBV5-8 and TRBJ2-5; 8 bases are a match to TRBD2. The J segment lost 4 bases and the V segment lost 1 base, leaving 6 bases of the junction unmatched. The CDR3 length is 15 residues. Germline CDR1 reads SGHTS; CDR2 reads YDEGEE. CDR3 nucleotide sequence: TGTGCCAGCAGCTTGCGGAGCGGGAGTCGAGAGACCCAGTACTTC. Translation gives CASSLRSGSRETQYF. The full variable domain, with the rest looked up from reference TRBV5-8 and TRBJ2-5, is EAGVTQSPTHLIKTRGQQATLRCSPISGHTSVYWYQQALGLGLQFLLWYDEGEERNRGNFPPRFSGRQFPNYSSELNVNALELEDSALYLCASSLRSGSRETQYFGPGTRLLVL.

This clonotype came up many times. This chain joins TRBV20-1 and TRBJ1-2; possible D gene TRBD1, 6 bases. The CDR3 consists of 16 residues. Trimming shortened V by 3 bases and J by 2 bases, and 19 bases separated the two germline ends. Germline loops: CDR1 DFQATT, CDR2 SNEGSKA (reference sequence). DNA for the CDR3: TGCAGTGCTAGGGGGGAGGGGGGAGGAAAGAACTATGGCTACACCTTC. Encoded protein: CSARGEGGGKNYGYTF.

This clonotype was seen ten or more times. This chain links TRBV15 with TRBJ1-4, with TRBD1 matching 7 bases. V shed 0 bases, J shed 0 bases, and the junction held 1 base outside the gene matches. Germline V CDR1 and CDR2: LNHNV, YYDKDF (reference sequence). The CDR3 covers 16 residues. The CDR3 DNA sequence: TGTGCCACCAGCAGAGACAGGGGGGCAACTAATGAAAAACTGTTTTTT. This encodes CATSRDRGATNEKLFF. The whole variable domain, filled in from reference TRBV15 and TRBJ1-4, reads DAMVIQNPRYQVTQFGKPVTLSCSQTLNHNVMYWYQQKSSQAPKLLFHYYDKDFNNEADTPDNFQSRRPNTSFCFLDIRSPGLGDTAMYLCATSRDRGATNEKLFFGSGTQLSVL.

This clonotype was found many times. This sequence joins TRBV6-2 or TRBV6-3 and TRBJ1-4, with D tentatively TRBD1 (5 bases). CDR1 is MNHEY, CDR2 SVGEGT, per germline. CDR3 length: 13 amino acids. V lost 5 bases and J 8 bases, leaving 12 bases between the germline ends. DNA for the CDR3: TGTGCCAGCAGTGCCGGGACGTCCGAAAAACTGTTTTTT. This translates into CASSAGTSEKLFF.